Listed below are T cell receptor beta chains from one sample, sequenced in a study of Ad26.COV2.S vaccination and SARS-CoV-2 variants. This table comes from immunoSEQ multiplex PCR, and its TCRdb copy is limited to in-frame clones, with some not included. The sample shows 300,000 to 350,000 clones, under 90% of them seen only once. The sample consisted of peripheral blood, taken in a trial of Ad26.COV2.S vaccine versus placebo. These receptors all stem from a person between 18 and 60 years old who received the Ad26.COV2.S COVID-19 vaccine or a placebo. CDR3s include the opening cysteine and the closing phenylalanine or tryptophan. Fields, in order: V gene, J gene, D gene, clone size, CDR3 DNA, CDR3 protein. A D gene is named only where the DNA matches it firmly. Only some rows state a clone size, as once, few, many or a class for expanded clones.

>TRBV4-3|TRBJ2-5|TRBD2|NA
TGCGCCAGCAGCCAACAGGCTAGCGGAGAGACCCAGTACTTC
CASSQQASGETQYF
>TRBV5-1|TRBJ2-5|NA|once
TGCGCCAGCAGCTTTGAATCAGGTGGGACCCAGTACTTC
CASSFESGGTQYF
>TRBV27|TRBJ1-2|NA|once
TGTGCCAGCAGCTTAACCCAGGGAAGGGGCTACACCTTC
CASSLTQGRGYTF
>TRBV7-9|TRBJ2-5|NA|NA
TGTGCCAGCAGCTTAAAAATTATCGAGCGGCAGCAAGAGACCCAGTACTTC
CASSLKIIERQQETQYF
>TRBV4-3|TRBJ2-1|NA|once
TGCGCCAGCAGCCAAGATCGGTTTCAGGAGTCCTACAATGAGCAGTTCTTC
CASSQDRFQESYNEQFF
>TRBV7-8|TRBJ2-6|NA|once
TGTGCCAGCAGCCCGAGGGGGTCTGGGGCCAACGTCCTGACTTTC
CASSPRGSGANVLTF
>TRBV5-1|TRBJ1-2|TRBD1|NA
TGCGCCAGCAGCTTGGGGACAGGGTCCTCTAACTATGGCTACACCTTC
CASSLGTGSSNYGYTF
>TRBV7-9|TRBJ1-1|NA|NA
TGTGCCAGCAGCTTACTCGACTGGGTCGCTTTCTTT
CASSLLDWVAFF
>TRBV6-1|TRBJ2-5|NA|NA
TGTGCCAGCAGTGAAGTGTTTGGGGGCGTCCAAGAGACCCAGTACTTC
CASSEVFGGVQETQYF
>TRBV11-2|TRBJ2-2|TRBD2|NA
TGTGCCAGCAGCTCCCTAGGGACTAACGGGGAGCTGTTTTTT
CASSSLGTNGELFF
>TRBV12-5|TRBJ1-5|TRBD1|few
TGTGCTAGTGGCATTCGCGGACAGGGAAATCAGCCCCAGCATTTT
CASGIRGQGNQPQHF
>TRBV7-3|TRBJ1-2|TRBD1|NA
TGTGCCAGCAGCTTAAACCCCCTGACAGGGACTAATGGCTACACCTTC
CASSLNPLTGTNGYTF
>TRBV19|TRBJ1-2|NA|NA
TGTGCCAGTACCCTGGGCCAGGAGTTTTACTATGGCTACACCTTC
CASTLGQEFYYGYTF
>TRBV14|TRBJ2-3|TRBD2|once
TGTGCCAGCAGCCCACTAGCGGGGGGCACAGATACGCAGTATTTT
CASSPLAGGTDTQYF
>TRBV11-3|TRBJ1-1|TRBD1|many
TGTGCCAGCAGCTTAAGGCCAACCGGGACAGGTATTGAAGCTTTCTTT
CASSLRPTGTGIEAFF
>TRBV11-3|TRBJ2-7|NA|NA
TGTGCCAGCAGCTTAGCCTCGAGCTCCTACGAGCAGTACTTC
CASSLASSSYEQYF
>TRBV19|TRBJ1-2|NA|NA
TGTGCCAGTAGTATTAGCTGGGGCTATGGCTACACCTTC
CASSISWGYGYTF
>TRBV3-1/TRBV3-2|TRBJ1-2|NA|few
TGTGCCAGCACCACGGGGCAATTTAGGGCGTCTGGCTATGGCTACACCTTC
CASTTGQFRASGYGYTF
>TRBV19|TRBJ1-5|TRBD1|NA
TGTGCCAGTAGTGAAGGGGGCAGGGGGCTAAGCAATCAGCCCCAGCATTTT
CASSEGGRGLSNQPQHF
>TRBV10-1|TRBJ2-5|NA|NA
TGCGCCAGCAGTGAGTACAGGCGGGGCCAAGAGACCCAGTACTTC
CASSEYRRGQETQYF
>TRBV6-2/TRBV6-3|TRBJ1-5|NA|NA
TGTGCCAGCAGTCCATCCCCTGGTCAGGCCCAGCATTTT
CASSPSPGQAQHF
>TRBV19|TRBJ1-6|NA|NA
TGTGCCAGTAGTCCAGGGGTGTTGGAGAATTCACCCCTCCACTTT
CASSPGVLENSPLHF
>TRBV19|TRBJ1-4|NA|NA
TGTGCCAGTAGTATCGGGGCGGGAGAAAAACTGTTTTTT
CASSIGAGEKLFF
>TRBV5-1|TRBJ2-6|NA|NA
TGCGCCAGCAGCTTAGTAACCCCGGGTGGGGCCAACGTCCTGACTTTC
CASSLVTPGGANVLTF
>TRBV6-5|TRBJ2-2|TRBD2|NA
TGTGCCATGCCCCCCGGGACTAGCGGGGCCGGGGAGCTGTTTTTT
CAMPPGTSGAGELFF
>TRBV15|TRBJ2-3|TRBD2|NA
TGTGCCACCGCCCTTAGCGGGTCACCAGATACGCAGTATTTT
CATALSGSPDTQYF
>TRBV29-1|TRBJ2-1|TRBD2|few
TGCAGCGTTCCGACTAGCGGGGGTAACAATGAGCAGTTCTTC
CSVPTSGGNNEQFF
>TRBV29-1|TRBJ2-3|TRBD1|NA
TGCAGCGTCCAGACAGGGTACTCAGATACGCAGTATTTT
CSVQTGYSDTQYF
>TRBV6-2/TRBV6-3|TRBJ1-2|NA|NA
TGTGCCAGCAGTTACGAACCCCGTCTCTATGGCTACACCTTC
CASSYEPRLYGYTF
>TRBV29-1|TRBJ2-4|TRBD1|NA
TGCAGCGTTGAGGCCCGCAGGGGGCAGGGAGCCAAAAACATTCAGTACTTC
CSVEARRGQGAKNIQYF
>TRBV4-3|TRBJ1-2|NA|once
TGCGCCAGCAGCCAGGGGGCAGGGGTTATCTATGGCTACACCTTC
CASSQGAGVIYGYTF
>TRBV7-2|TRBJ1-5|NA|once
TGTGCCAGCAGCTTAGTGGGAGGGAAGAATCAGCCCCAGCATTTT
CASSLVGGKNQPQHF
>TRBV30|TRBJ2-3|NA|NA
TGTGCCTGGAGTGCTCTAACGGGTGGAGGGCCCGATACGCAGTATTTT
CAWSALTGGGPDTQYF
>TRBV6-5|TRBJ2-3|TRBD2|once
TGTGCCAGCAGGGGCGCAGCAGCGGGAGCGAGGACGCAGTATTTT
CASRGAAAGARTQYF
>TRBV9|TRBJ2-1|NA|NA
TGTGCCAGCACCGTGCACTCCGGGGCCGACAATGAGCAGTTCTTC
CASTVHSGADNEQFF
>TRBV5-4|TRBJ1-1|NA|NA
TGTGCCAGCAGCTTGGAAGGGGGGAACACTGAAGCTTTCTTT
CASSLEGGNTEAFF
>TRBV27|TRBJ1-6|NA|NA
TGTGCCAGCAGTTCCCTAGGAGAACCCCTCCACTTT
CASSSLGEPLHF
>TRBV13|TRBJ1-3|TRBD1|NA
TGTGCCAGCAGCCCACCAGGACAGGGGCGATTAAGCTCTGGAAACACCATATATTTT
CASSPPGQGRLSSGNTIYF
>TRBV6-5|TRBJ1-6|NA|NA
TGTGCCAGCAGTTACGCCCGTTCACCCCTCCACTTT
CASSYARSPLHF
>TRBV11-2|TRBJ2-2|NA|NA
TGTGCCAGCAGGCGGGTAGGGACCGGGGAGCTGTTTTTT
CASRRVGTGELFF
>TRBV4-3|TRBJ2-2|NA|NA
TGCGCCAGCAGCCAAGAAAGGAGACAGCATCCGAAGAACACCGGGGAGCTGTTTTTT
CASSQERRQHPKNTGELFF
>TRBV4-1|TRBJ1-2|NA|NA
TGCGCCAGCAGCCATGAGGAGGGGTATGGCTATGGCTACACCTTC
CASSHEEGYGYGYTF
>TRBV6-2/TRBV6-3|TRBJ1-2|TRBD1|NA
TGTGCCAGCAGTTACAAGGGGGCAGGCGTCTATGGCTACACCTTC
CASSYKGAGVYGYTF
>TRBV7-2|TRBJ2-5|TRBD1|NA
TGTGCCAGCAGCTTAGCGGCGGGGACAGGGACCCAGTACTTC
CASSLAAGTGTQYF
>TRBV7-2|TRBJ2-5|NA|NA
TGTGCCAGCAGCTTGTACAGGGATCAAGAGACCCAGTACTTC
CASSLYRDQETQYF
>TRBV15|TRBJ1-2|TRBD1|NA
TGTGCCACCAGCAGGTCCGGGACAGGGGCCTCTAACTATGGCTACACCTTC
CATSRSGTGASNYGYTF
>TRBV24-1|TRBJ2-3|NA|NA
TGTGCCACCAGCGACCTTTCCGATACGCAGTATTTT
CATSDLSDTQYF
>TRBV12-5|TRBJ1-2|NA|NA
TGTGCTAGTGGTTTGGTACTAAATGGGAAAACTAACTATGGCTACACCTTC
CASGLVLNGKTNYGYTF
>TRBV5-5|TRBJ2-3|TRBD2|once
TGTGCCAGCAGCCCCCTGCCGACTAGCGGGAGGACTAACGAGGCAGATACGCAGTATTTT
CASSPLPTSGRTNEADTQYF
>TRBV6-2/TRBV6-3|TRBJ1-1|NA|NA
TGTGCCAGCAGTCTAGGGGTTGCCACTGAAGCTTTCTTT
CASSLGVATEAFF
>TRBV29-1|TRBJ2-2|TRBD2|NA
TGCAGCGCTAGACCGACTAGCGGGGGTACCACCGGGGAGCTGTTTTTT
CSARPTSGGTTGELFF
>TRBV20-1|TRBJ2-1|NA|NA
TGCAGTGCTAGTGGCGGGACCCTAGGATTACACAATGAGCAGTTCTTC
CSASGGTLGLHNEQFF
>TRBV27|TRBJ1-1|TRBD1|NA
TGTGCCAGCAGCCCCCCGGACAGGATGAACACTGAAGCTTTCTTT
CASSPPDRMNTEAFF
>TRBV6-2/TRBV6-3|TRBJ1-2|NA|NA
TGTGCCAGCAGTTACGCAGGGAGGTATGGCTACACCTTC
CASSYAGRYGYTF
>TRBV4-3|TRBJ2-1|NA|NA
TGCGCCAGCAGCCAAGATTCCGACAGATACAATGAGCAGTTCTTC
CASSQDSDRYNEQFF
>TRBV9|TRBJ1-2|NA|once
TGTGCCAGCAGCGTAGGGGGGCAGGATGGCTACACCTTC
CASSVGGQDGYTF
>TRBV6-2/TRBV6-3|TRBJ2-1|TRBD1|few
TGTGCCAGCAGCCAATCTAGACAGGGCTCCTACAATGAGCAGTTCTTC
CASSQSRQGSYNEQFF
>TRBV7-9|TRBJ1-3|TRBD1|NA
TGTGCCAGCAGCTCGACAGGGAAATCTGGAAACACCATATATTTT
CASSSTGKSGNTIYF